Shown below are 30 T cell receptor beta chains from a single sample sequenced in a study of blood T cell repertoires in COVID-19. Only in-frame clones appear in the TCRdb table, and some are missing; sequencing was by immunoSEQ multiplex PCR. The sample includes about 490,000 clones, approximately 85% seen only once; the top ten take roughly 3.2%. What was sequenced was peripheral blood. The receptors originated from a human donor in a cohort sampled during active COVID-19.

V usage is TRBV29-1 and J usage is TRBJ1-1; D is unresolved. The CDR3 sequence is 12 residues long. Germline values: CDR1 SQVTM, CDR2 ANQGSEA. Trimming shortened V by 5 bases and J by 11 bases, and 18 bases separated the two germline ends. CDR3 protein: CSVLRDGDRAFF. The CDR3 nucleotides read TGCAGCGTTCTGAGGGATGGAGATCGGGCTTTCTTT. Based on the CDR3 plus reference TRBV29-1 and TRBJ1-1, the full variable domain is SAVISQKPSRDICQRGTSLTIQCQVDSQVTMMFWYRQQPGQSLTLIATANQGSEATYESGFVIDKFPISRPNLTFSTLTVSNMSPEDSSIYLCSVLRDGDRAFFGQGTRLTVV.

This clone was seen once. One junction end disagrees with the germline gene, perhaps due to a read error. V is TRBV7-7 and J is TRBJ2-1, with 12 nucleotides matching TRBD2. Germline V gene lookup returns CDR1 SSHAT and CDR2 FNYEAQ (reference sequence). This CDR3 is built from 16 residues. CDR3: CASSLGLAGTGDEQFF. For the CDR3, the DNA is TGTGCTAGCAGCCTAGGACTAGCGGGAACCGGAGATGAGCAGTTCTTC.

This chain uses TRBV4-2 with TRBJ1-1; D unresolved. Germline V CDR1 and CDR2: LGHNA, YNFKEQ. This CDR3 has 14 amino acids. V gave up 0 bases and J gave up 7 bases, with 12 bases separating them. The CDR3 DNA sequence: TGTGCCAGCAGCCAAGATTGGGCCAGCGGTGAAGCTTTCTTT. Protein: CASSQDWASGEAFF.

The chain couples TRBV6-5 to TRBJ2-5; 9 positions agree with TRBD1. Germline assignment: CDR1 MNHEY and CDR2 SVGAGI. There are 14 residues in the CDR3. V dropped 2 bases and J dropped 5; count of bases not matched to a gene: 3. CDR3 DNA: TGTGCCAGCAGTTACGACAGGGGGGTGGAGACCCAGTACTTC. It encodes CASSYDRGVETQYF.

CDR3 protein: CASSLDGTFSYEQYF. CDR3 nucleotides: TGCGCCAGCAGCTTGGATGGGACATTCTCCTACGAGCAGTACTTC. This chain joins TRBV5-1 and TRBJ2-7, with D possibly TRBD1 on 6 matching bases. Looked up from germline, CDR1 is SGHRS and CDR2 is YFSETQ. The V end lost 0 bases, the J end lost 0 bases, and 10 bases lay between the germline ends. CDR3 length equals 15 residues.

The chain joins TRBV5-1 to TRBJ2-7, with TRBD2 matching 10 bases. This CDR3 has 17 residues. Trimming took 2 bases from V and 4 from J; bases not matched to a gene: 12. The germline gives CDR1 SGHRS, CDR2 YFSETQ. The CDR3 DNA follows: TGCGCCAGCAGCTTCTTCCTAGCGGGAGAAACGGAATACGAGCAGTACTTC. Translated: CASSFFLAGETEYEQYF.

The chain uses TRBV30 and TRBJ2-7, with a weak D call TRBD2 (5 bases). The CDR3 consists of 13 residues. Germline CDR1 GTSNPN, CDR2 SVGIG (reference sequence). Trimming shortened V by 8 bases and J by 1 base, and 15 bases separated the two germline ends. Here the CDR3 DNA reads TGTGCCATCCTGGGAGTTGCATCCTACGAGCAGTACTTC. Protein: CAILGVASYEQYF.

This chain joins TRBV5-1 and TRBJ1-2, with 7 bases aligning to TRBD1. Germline V lookup: CDR1 SGHRS, CDR2 YFSETQ. The CDR3 has 15 residues. The junction had 9 bases not matched to a gene; V was cut back by 3 bases and J by 4 bases. The chain's CDR3 is CASSSTPGQSYGYTF. CDR3 bases: TGCGCCAGCAGCTCGACCCCGGGACAGAGCTATGGCTACACCTTC.

V usage is TRBV5-4 and J usage is TRBJ2-7; D gene ambiguous. V was cut by 4 bases and J by 5 bases, with 13 bases left in between. CDR3 size: 13 residues. CDR1 is SGHNT and CDR2 is YYREEE in the germline V gene (reference sequence). The CDR3 loop reads CASSLDRDDEQYF. The CDR3, as DNA: TGTGCCAGCAGCCTAGACCGAGATGACGAGCAGTACTTC.

The chain has TRBV27 and TRBJ2-6, with 8 bases that match TRBD1. V was pared by 0 bases and J by 0 bases, with 7 bases of the junction left unmatched. From germline, CDR1 is MNHEY and CDR2 SMNVEV (reference sequence). The CDR3 loop spans 19 amino acids. CDR3 loop: CASSLSVGQVSSGANVLTF. CDR3 nucleotides: TGTGCCAGCAGTTTATCGGTGGGACAGGTGAGCTCTGGGGCCAACGTCCTGACTTTC.

The chain combines TRBV27 with TRBJ1-2; 8 bases agree with TRBD1. Losses at the gene ends were 5 bases for V and 3 bases for J; bases not matched to a gene: 8. This CDR3 has 15 amino acids. The germline CDR1 and CDR2 sequences are MNHEY and SMNVEV (reference sequence). CDR3 sequence: CASSLTGAEDYGYTF. DNA of the CDR3: TGTGCCAGCAGTCTGACAGGGGCTGAAGACTATGGCTACACCTTC.

The chain employs TRBV11-2 and TRBJ2-1, with D perhaps TRBD2 (6 bases). The CDR3 runs to 14 residues. Germline V gene sequence: CDR1 SGHAT, CDR2 FQNNGV. V shed 3 bases and J shed 7 bases, with 13 bases lying between them. The CDR3 DNA reads TGTGCCAGCAGCTTCTCCGGGACTGCAAATGAGCAGTTCTTC. Its protein is CASSFSGTANEQFF. Full variable domain (outside the CDR3, taken from reference TRBV11-2 and TRBJ2-1): EAGVAQSPRYKIIEKRQSVAFWCNPISGHATLYWYQQILGQGPKLLIQFQNNGVVDDSQLPKDRFSAERLKGVDSTLKIQPAKLEDSAVYLCASSFSGTANEQFFGPGTRLTVL.

CDR3 sequence (DNA): TGTGCCTGGATTCGCAGCGGGAGTAGTGATACGCAGTATTTT. Translation gives CAWIRSGSSDTQYF. V gene TRBV30 combines with J gene TRBJ2-3; 8 positions agree with TRBD2. This CDR3 comprises 14 residues. Germline lookup yields CDR1 GTSNPN and CDR2 SVGIG (reference sequence). J gave up 6 bases and V 4 bases, and 9 bases lay outside the gene matches.

The chain joins TRBV11-2 to TRBJ2-1; the match to TRBD2 covers 10 bases. From germline, CDR1 is SGHAT and CDR2 FQNNGV. V lost 1 base and J lost 2; bases outside the gene matches: 5. This CDR3 is 17 amino acids long. CDR3 DNA sequence: TGTGCCAGCAGCTTAGGATTTGGACTAGCGGCCTACAATGAGCAGTTCTTC. Protein: CASSLGFGLAAYNEQFF.

The chain joins TRBV27 to TRBJ2-7; 10 bases match TRBD2. Germline V lookup: CDR1 MNHEY, CDR2 SMNVEV (reference sequence). This CDR3 has 17 amino acids. V lost 2 bases, J lost 3 bases, and 10 bases stayed unmatched. The CDR3 nucleotides are TGTGCCAGCAGTTTACGCCCCGGTGCTAGCGGGAGCTACGAGCAGTACTTC. It translates to CASSLRPGASGSYEQYF.

This clone was seen only once. This sequence joins TRBV5-1 and TRBJ2-1, with 14 bases that match TRBD2. Germline V gives CDR1 SGHRS, CDR2 YFSETQ. The CDR3 covers 16 residues. With 4 bases clipped from V and 8 bases from J, the junction kept 8 bases outside the gene matches. The CDR3 bases are TGCGCCAGCAGCCCTGGGACTAGCGGGAGTATTGATGAGCAGTTCTTC. Protein: CASSPGTSGSIDEQFF.

The V call is TRBV3-1 (or the pseudogene TRBV3-2), the J call TRBJ2-1, with 7 positions matching TRBD1. With 5 bases clipped from V and 6 bases from J, the junction kept 13 bases outside the gene matches. The CDR3 totals 16 residues. Per germline, CDR1 LGHDT and CDR2 YNNKEL (reference sequence). The chain's CDR3 is CASSARGQASPNEQFF. The DNA of the CDR3 is TGTGCCAGCAGCGCAAGAGGACAGGCATCCCCCAATGAGCAGTTCTTC.

CDR3 coding DNA: TGTGCCAGCAGCAACCCTCCCGGGACTAGCGGGAGCCATGAGCAGTTCTTC. Its translation is CASSNPPGTSGSHEQFF. V is TRBV5-4 and J is TRBJ2-1; 14 bases are shared with TRBD2. The germline V gene has CDR1 SGHNT and CDR2 YYREEE (reference sequence). V lost 4 bases and J lost 8; bases outside the gene matches: 11. The CDR3 has 17 residues. The variable domain in full, completed from reference TRBV5-4 and TRBJ2-1, reads ETGVTQSPTHLIKTRGQQVTLRCSSQSGHNTVSWYQQALGQGPQFIFQYYREEENGRGNFPPRFSGLQFPNYSSELNVNALELDDSALYLCASSNPPGTSGSHEQFFGPGTRLTVL.

The gene calls are TRBV6-2 or TRBV6-3 and TRBJ1-5; D gene ambiguous. CDR3 length: 15 amino acids. CDR1 and CDR2 from the germline V gene are MNHEY and SVGEGT. V lost 5 bases to trimming and J lost 0 bases, with 11 bases between them. CDR3 sequence: CASSVTPYSNQPQHF. CDR3 DNA: TGTGCCAGCAGTGTGACACCTTATAGCAATCAGCCCCAGCATTTT.

The CDR3 is CASSQLLAGGSEQYF. CDR3 nucleotide sequence: TGTGCCAGCAGCCAACTACTAGCGGGAGGCTCCGAGCAGTACTTC. This chain links TRBV3-1 (or the pseudogene TRBV3-2) with TRBJ2-7; 12 nucleotides line up with TRBD2. J was trimmed by 6 bases and V by 2 bases; bases with no gene match: 5. The CDR3 runs to 15 residues. Germline V CDR1 and CDR2: LGHDT, YNNKEL (reference sequence).

The gene calls are TRBV12-5 and TRBJ1-1; no firm D call. The length of the CDR3 is 13 residues. Trimming removed 6 bases from V and 1 base from J, with 9 bases in between. The germline V gene encodes CDR1 LGHNT and CDR2 FRNRAP. The CDR3 reads CASGAGANTEAFF. The CDR3, as DNA: TGTGCTAGTGGCGCAGGCGCGAACACTGAAGCTTTCTTT. Variable domain in full (rest from reference TRBV12-5 and TRBJ1-1): DARVTQTPRHKVTEMGQEVTMRCQPILGHNTVFWYRQTMMQGLELLAYFRNRAPLDDSGMPKDRFSAEMPDATLATLKIQPSEPRDSAVYFCASGAGANTEAFFGQGTRLTVV.

This chain uses TRBV10-2 with TRBJ2-3; 11 positions match TRBD2. Germline loops: CDR1 WSHSY, CDR2 SAAADI. V was pared by 7 bases and J by 1 base, with 10 bases of the junction left unmatched. This CDR3 has 17 residues. Here the CDR3 reads CASKGSGRAGGTDTQYF. CDR3 bases: TGCGCCAGCAAAGGTAGCGGGAGGGCAGGGGGCACAGATACGCAGTATTTT.

The chain couples TRBV7-2 to TRBJ1-2; no reliable D call. Germline V gene data show CDR1 as SGHTA and CDR2 as FQGNSA. V dropped 5 bases and J dropped 0 bases, with 10 bases sitting between them. The CDR3 is 14 residues long. CDR3 residues: CASSPRPANYGYTF. The CDR3 DNA reads as TGTGCCAGCAGCCCCCGTCCAGCTAACTATGGCTACACCTTC.

The V call is TRBV7-6, the J call TRBJ2-7, with TRBD2 identical over 9 bases. Per germline, CDR1 SGHVS and CDR2 FNYEAQ. This CDR3 contains 14 residues. V trimming: 1 base; J trimming: 6 bases; junction bases outside the gene matches: 4. The CDR3 loop reads CASSLVSGSAEQYF. In DNA, the CDR3 is TGTGCCAGCAGCTTAGTTAGCGGGAGTGCCGAGCAGTACTTC.

J is TRBJ2-7 and V is TRBV5-1, with D perhaps TRBD1 (6 bases). CDR1 and CDR2 (germline): SGHRS, YFSETQ. The CDR3 sequence is 13 residues long. V was clipped by 4 bases and J by 3 bases, with 11 bases between them. The CDR3: CASSHRDNYEQYF. CDR3 nucleotides: TGCGCCAGCAGCCACCGGGACAACTACGAGCAGTACTTC. Looking up the rest from reference TRBV5-1 and TRBJ2-7 gives the full variable domain: KAGVTQTPRYLIKTRGQQVTLSCSPISGHRSVSWYQQTPGQGLQFLFEYFSETQRNKGNFPGRFSGRQFSNSRSEMNVSTLELGDSALYLCASSHRDNYEQYFGPGTRLTVT.

The chain uses TRBV9 and TRBJ2-2, with D perhaps TRBD1 (5 bases). Germline CDR1 is SGDLS and CDR2 is YYNGEE. V was trimmed by 0 bases and J by 1 base, leaving 7 bases between them. The CDR3 is 15 residues long. The CDR3 sequence: CASSVVTGNTGELFF. The CDR3 coding sequence is TGTGCCAGCAGCGTAGTCACAGGGAACACCGGGGAGCTGTTTTTT.

This rearrangement joins TRBV1 to TRBJ2-1; the table's D gene call, TRBD2, was not cross checked with the DNA. TRBV1 is marked as a pseudogene. The CDR3 covers 15 residues. DNA of the CDR3: TGCACCAGCAGCCACGGGGGAGGATCCTACAATGAGCAGTTCTTC. Its translation: CTSSHGGGSYNEQFF.

The V call is TRBV7-2, the J call TRBJ2-3; weak D call: TRBD2 (6 bases). This CDR3 has 13 amino acids. Germline values: CDR1 SGHTA, CDR2 FQGNSA. Trimming took 4 bases from V and 13 from J, leaving 18 bases between them. The CDR3: CASSSTRDSSKYF. CDR3 coding DNA: TGTGCCAGCAGCTCGACCCGGGACTCTAGCAAGTATTTT.

This chain connects TRBV19 to TRBJ2-3; D uncertain. Trimming stripped 7 bases from V and 7 bases from J, with 27 bases between. Per the germline V gene, CDR1 is LNHDA and CDR2 is SQIVND (reference sequence). The length of the CDR3 is 17 residues. DNA for the CDR3: TGTGCCAGTACCCCGACCTCCGGAGCTACCCTCCCAAATACGCAGTATTTT. Its protein product is CASTPTSGATLPNTQYF.

The chain recombines TRBV3-1 (or the pseudogene TRBV3-2) with TRBJ2-2, with D unresolved. The CDR3 is 14 amino acids. Germline CDR1 and CDR2: LGHDT and YNNKEL (reference sequence). V dropped 3 bases and J dropped 6 bases, with 11 bases sitting between them. The CDR3 here is CASSQLVGSGELFF. The CDR3 nucleotides are TGTGCCAGCAGCCAGCTCGTCGGGTCCGGGGAGCTGTTTTTT.